The 25 T cell receptor beta chains below were found in one sample sequenced in a study of blood T cell repertoires in COVID-19. TCRdb's table, derived via immunoSEQ multiplex PCR, lists solely in-frame clones and lacks some. The sample carries roughly 300,000 clones, approximately 84% recorded once. Sequenced: peripheral blood. The receptors were gathered from a human donor with COVID-19, enrolled during active disease. The donor label of this sample is uncertain.

The chain uses TRBV7-9 and TRBJ1-1; 9 nucleotides match TRBD1. CDR3 length: 13 amino acids. Germline V lookup: CDR1 SEHNR, CDR2 FQNEAQ (reference sequence). V shed 6 bases, J shed 4 bases, and the junction held 3 bases outside the gene matches. As DNA, the CDR3 is TGTGCCAGCAGTCAGACAGGGGGCACTGAAGCTTTCTTT. Encoded protein: CASSQTGGTEAFF.

V and J are TRBV27 and TRBJ2-7, with 9 bases that match TRBD1. Germline V gene data show CDR1 as MNHEY and CDR2 as SMNVEV (reference sequence). The CDR3 has 14 amino acids. V was clipped by 4 bases and J by 1 base; unmatched bases: 2. CDR3 region: CASSWTGASYEQYF. The CDR3 DNA reads as TGTGCCAGCAGTTGGACAGGGGCGTCCTACGAGCAGTACTTC.

The chain has TRBV5-1 and TRBJ2-2; the D gene is possibly TRBD2 (5 bases). V lost 5 bases and J lost 1, with 15 bases in between. CDR1 is SGHRS and CDR2 is YFSETQ in the germline V gene. This CDR3 is built from 16 residues. The CDR3 loop is CASRGKEGRNTGELFF. The CDR3, as DNA: TGCGCCAGCAGGGGGAAGGAAGGGAGGAACACCGGGGAGCTGTTTTTT.

V is TRBV19 and J is TRBJ2-3, with D maybe TRBD2 (6 bases). This CDR3 comprises 17 residues. Germline CDR1 is LNHDA and CDR2 is SQIVND (reference sequence). The V end was cut by 6 bases, the J end by 1 base, with 20 bases between. The CDR3 DNA is TGTGCCAGTAGCCCAGGAGGGCTAGCGACACGCACAGATACGCAGTATTTT. Translating gives CASSPGGLATRTDTQYF.

V and J are TRBV15 and TRBJ2-5; TRBD1 matches 7 bases. CDR3 size: 14 residues. The V gene end was trimmed by 5 bases and the J gene end by 5 bases; junction bases not matched to a gene: 8. In germline, CDR1 is LNHNV, CDR2 YYDKDF (reference sequence). The CDR3 spells CATSFGQAWETQYF. The CDR3 nucleotides are TGTGCCACCAGCTTCGGACAGGCATGGGAGACCCAGTACTTC.

The rearrangement links TRBV6-5 to TRBJ1-1, with 9 bases matching TRBD1. The CDR3 has 13 residues. Germline assignment: CDR1 MNHEY and CDR2 SVGAGI. V was pared by 8 bases and J by 0 bases, with 1 base of the junction left unmatched. The CDR3, as DNA: TGTGCCAGCCGGACAGGGGTGAACACTGAAGCTTTCTTT. Its protein product is CASRTGVNTEAFF.

The rearrangement joins TRBV28 to TRBJ2-5, with a weak D call TRBD1 (5 bases). The CDR3 loop spans 14 amino acids. CDR1 and CDR2 (germline): MDHEN, SYDVKM. V lost 5 bases to trimming and J lost 2 bases, with 12 bases between them. Written as DNA, the CDR3 is TGTGCCAGCAGTCCCTGGGGCCTGCAAGAGACCCAGTACTTC. Translated, it gives CASSPWGLQETQYF.

This clone was recorded only once. The chain employs TRBV6-2 or TRBV6-3 and TRBJ1-1; TRBD1 aligns across 12 bases. CDR1 MNHEY and CDR2 SVGEGT come from the germline V gene. V gave up 4 bases and J gave up 7 bases; unmatched junction bases: 19. CDR3 length: 19 amino acids. CDR3 loop: CASSSQPPGQGAKWSEAFF. The CDR3 coding sequence is TGTGCCAGCAGTTCCCAACCCCCGGGACAGGGGGCGAAATGGAGTGAAGCTTTCTTT.

The chain has TRBV4-3 and TRBJ2-7; D may be TRBD2 (6 bases). The germline CDR1 and CDR2 sequences are LGHNA and YSLEER. The CDR3 loop spans 15 amino acids. Trimming pared 0 bases from V and 4 bases from J, leaving 13 bases between. Here the CDR3 DNA reads TGCGCCAGCAGCCAAGATAGTCCAGGGACTTACGAGCAGTACTTC. Translation: CASSQDSPGTYEQYF.

V usage is TRBV18 and J usage is TRBJ2-5; D might be TRBD1 (6 bases). V lost 1 base and J lost 3, with 9 bases in between. The CDR3 extends over 14 amino acids. CDR1 is KGHSH and CDR2 is LQKENI in the germline V gene. The CDR3 spells CASSPQGHKETQYF. CDR3 DNA sequence: TGTGCCAGCTCACCACAGGGACATAAAGAGACCCAGTACTTC.

To note about this clone: Different DNA sequences within this sample yield the same CDR3. The chain recombines TRBV9 with TRBJ1-3, with 7 bases that match TRBD1. The junction had 4 bases not matched to a gene; V was cut back by 3 bases and J by 4 bases. Germline V gene lookup returns CDR1 SGDLS and CDR2 YYNGEE. The CDR3 runs 14 residues. The CDR3: CASSAGTDGNTIYF. The CDR3 coding sequence is TGTGCCAGCAGCGCTGGGACAGACGGAAACACCATATATTTT.

In this sample, this clone turned up a few times. The chain links TRBV29-1 to TRBJ1-1; 7 bases are shared with TRBD1. Germline V gene sequence: CDR1 SQVTM, CDR2 ANQGSEA. The CDR3 consists of 11 residues. V dropped 6 bases and J dropped 5; count of bases not matched to a gene: 3. CDR3 DNA sequence: TGCAGCGTCAGGACAGGAACTGAAGCTTTCTTT. Protein: CSVRTGTEAFF.

Details on this clone: The sample carries other DNA sequences with the same CDR3. The chain has TRBV19 and TRBJ1-5; D unresolved. Germline V gene lookup returns CDR1 LNHDA and CDR2 SQIVND (reference sequence). The CDR3 extends over 13 amino acids. V gave up 0 bases and J gave up 5 bases, with 5 bases separating them. CDR3 nucleotides: TGTGCCAGTAGTATAGATCGAGATCAGCCCCAGCATTTT. Residues: CASSIDRDQPQHF.

This clone occurred once. The chain uses TRBV30 and TRBJ1-4; 7 nucleotides agree with TRBD1. The CDR3 extends over 13 amino acids. V was pared by 3 bases and J by 7 bases, with 5 bases of the junction left unmatched. The germline V gene encodes CDR1 GTSNPN and CDR2 SVGIG (reference sequence). The chain's CDR3 is CAWSDRVGEKLFF. The CDR3 bases are TGTGCCTGGAGCGACAGGGTGGGTGAAAAACTGTTTTTT.

This chain's CDR3 is CASSLVVTGAYEQYF. In DNA, the CDR3 is TGTGCCAGCAGCTTAGTAGTGACAGGAGCCTACGAGCAGTACTTC. The rearrangement links TRBV7-2 to TRBJ2-7; TRBD1 is a possible D gene (6 bases). This CDR3 is 15 amino acids long. The V end was cut by 1 base, the J end by 2 bases, with 12 bases between. Per the germline V gene, CDR1 is SGHTA and CDR2 is FQGNSA. Full variable domain (missing parts from reference TRBV7-2 and TRBJ2-7): GAGVSQSPSNKVTEKGKDVELRCDPISGHTALYWYRQSLGQGLEFLIYFQGNSAPDKSGLPSDRFSAERTGGSVSTLTIQRTQQEDSAVYLCASSLVVTGAYEQYFGPGTRLTVT.

The J gene is TRBJ1-1, the V gene TRBV4-1; D not resolved. V lost 4 bases and J lost 6, with 12 bases in between. This CDR3 region has 13 residues. Germline assignment: CDR1 MGHRA and CDR2 YSYEKL. The CDR3 DNA follows: TGCGCCAGCAGCCCGGCATCGAGGCCTGAAGCTTTCTTT. Its protein product is CASSPASRPEAFF.

The gene calls are TRBV9 and TRBJ2-5; 10 nucleotides align to TRBD2. Per germline, CDR1 SGDLS and CDR2 YYNGEE. The CDR3 runs 17 residues. V shed 4 bases, J shed 1 base, and the junction held 10 bases outside the gene matches. The CDR3 DNA is TGTGCCAGCAGCTCCATGGGGCTAGCGGGGGCCCAAGAGACCCAGTACTTC. Its protein is CASSSMGLAGAQETQYF.

This clone was seen only once. The chain carries TRBV11-3 and TRBJ2-1; 8 bases agree with TRBD1. The ends lost 5 bases at V and 7 bases at J; junction bases unmatched: 10. There are 15 residues in the CDR3. Germline values: CDR1 SGHNT, CDR2 YENEEA. This chain's CDR3 is CASSRRQGSMNEQFF. As DNA, the CDR3 is TGTGCCAGCAGCCGTCGACAGGGGAGCATGAATGAGCAGTTCTTC. Supplemented by reference TRBV11-3 and TRBJ2-1, the full variable domain reads EAGVVQSPRYKIIEKKQPVAFWCNPISGHNTLYWYLQNLGQGPELLIRYENEEAVDDSQLPKDRFSAERLKGVDSTLKIQPAELGDSAVYLCASSRRQGSMNEQFFGPGTRLTVL.

The V call is TRBV27, the J call TRBJ2-3, with D possibly being TRBD2 (6 bases). The V end was cut by 1 base, the J end by 1 base, with 15 bases between. CDR1 is MNHEY and CDR2 is SMNVEV in the germline V gene (reference sequence). The CDR3 length is 17 residues. The CDR3, as DNA: TGTGCCAGCAGTTTATTCCGGGCCCAGCGGGGCACAGATACGCAGTATTTT. Amino acid sequence: CASSLFRAQRGTDTQYF.

V and J are TRBV30 and TRBJ1-3; 10 bases map to TRBD1. The CDR3 extends over 14 amino acids. Germline V gene data show CDR1 as GTSNPN and CDR2 as SVGIG (reference sequence). Unmatched junction bases numbered 5, after V lost 2 bases and J lost 7 bases. The CDR3 loop reads CAWSWGQGINTIYF. CDR3 DNA sequence: TGTGCCTGGAGTTGGGGACAGGGGATCAACACCATATATTTT.

For this clone: Other DNA sequences in the sample encode the same CDR3. The chain has TRBV11-2 and TRBJ1-2; TRBD1 matches 8 bases. The V and J ends lost 1 base and 8 bases, in that order; junction bases with no gene match: 0. This CDR3 comprises 12 residues. The V gene's germline CDR1 is SGHAT and CDR2 FQNNGV. The CDR3: CASSLAGGGYTF. The DNA of the CDR3 is TGTGCCAGCAGCTTAGCAGGGGGCGGCTACACCTTC.

This clone was observed once. J is TRBJ2-5 and V is TRBV29-1, with 7 positions matching TRBD1. Germline V CDR1 and CDR2: SQVTM, ANQGSEA. V lost 6 bases, J lost 1 base, and 5 bases stayed unmatched. CDR3 length: 13 amino acids. The CDR3 region is CSVAGDSQETQYF. The CDR3, as DNA: TGCAGCGTCGCCGGGGACAGCCAAGAGACCCAGTACTTC.

The chain combines TRBV5-5 with TRBJ1-1; D perhaps matches TRBD1 (6 bases). Trimming cost V 4 bases and J 3 bases, with 13 bases left between them. The CDR3 consists of 14 residues. The germline gives CDR1 SGHKS, CDR2 YYEKEE (reference sequence). CDR3 loop: CASSLNREHTEAFF. The CDR3, as DNA: TGTGCCAGCAGCCTAAACAGGGAACACACTGAAGCTTTCTTT.

The chain is built from TRBV3-1 (or the pseudogene TRBV3-2) and TRBJ1-4, with D unresolved. Germline CDR1 and CDR2: LGHDT and YNNKEL (reference sequence). The CDR3 extends over 18 amino acids. The germline V and J ends were trimmed by 2 bases and 0 bases, with 16 bases remaining between them. CDR3 bases: TGTGCCAGCAGCCAAAGTTTGTTAGGCGGGACAACTAATGAAAAACTGTTTTTT. Translating it yields CASSQSLLGGTTNEKLFF.

The CDR3 reads CASSPWDRDNYGYTF. The CDR3 DNA follows: TGTGCCAGCAGCCCCTGGGACAGGGATAACTATGGCTACACCTTC. This chain uses TRBV5-6 with TRBJ1-2; 9 bases match TRBD1. The CDR3 has 15 residues. V lost 4 bases, J lost 1 base, and 5 bases stayed unmatched. Germline assignment: CDR1 SGHDT and CDR2 YYEEEE.